The entry below describes one T cell receptor (beta chain). Antigen specificity is unknown. The sample is drawn from a study of graft-versus-host responses after intestinal transplantation. Study-level information: After anti-thymocyte globulin induction, recipients took tacrolimus and steroids for 2 to 3 years. Study observations and caveats: Those patients showing graft-donor T cell macrochimerism displayed high graft-versus-host to host-versus-graft clonal ratios in allografts. Peak circulating GvH clone levels tracked with early post-transplant HvG declines.

The V gene's germline CDR1 is SGHTA and CDR2 FQGTGA. Trimming removed 2 bases from V and 5 bases from J, with 12 bases in between. The CDR3 is 14 residues long. The repertoire was sequenced with immunoSEQ multiplex PCR; TCRdb's copy has only in-frame clones and lacks some. Of about 25,000 clones detected, roughly 95% appear once; the ten largest clones hold approximately 0.56%. Here the sequenced sample was PBMCs, taken 156 days after intestinal transplant. The chain is built from TRBV7-3 and TRBJ1-1, with unresolved D. The source of this sequence is a human patient who received an intestinal transplant, so some T cells may come from the graft donor. The CDR3 is CASSLGPLRTEAFF. CDR3 DNA: TGTGCCAGCAGCTTAGGGCCCCTGCGGACTGAAGCTTTCTTT.